The 17 T cell receptor beta chains below were found in one sample sequenced in a study of cytomegalovirus exposure and HLA in healthy donors. The PCR had 60 Vbeta and 13 Jbeta primers. Method: immunoSEQ multiplex PCR; TCRdb's copy keeps in-frame clones and lacks some. This sample carries 150,000 to 200,000 clones, 84% of them seen once, and the ten largest clones take roughly 1%. The source material was PBMCs. The receptors derive from a man between 25 and 39 years old in good health and CMV-seronegative.

The chain couples TRBV28 to TRBJ1-2; D perhaps matches TRBD1 (5 bases). Germline-derived CDR1 and CDR2 are MDHEN and SYDVKM. V was pared by 5 bases and J by 8 bases, with 15 bases between. The CDR3 sequence is 13 residues long. The CDR3: CASSPQAIGGYTF. For the CDR3, the DNA is TGTGCCAGCAGTCCACAGGCTATCGGCGGCTACACCTTC.

The rearrangement uses TRBV5-1 and TRBJ1-2; 8 positions agree with TRBD1. Per the germline V gene, CDR1 is SGHRS and CDR2 is YFSETQ. The V and J ends lost 5 bases and 10 bases, in that order; junction bases with no gene match: 13. The CDR3 covers 14 residues. CDR3 sequence (DNA): TGCGCCAGCAGACTCGGGACAGGACCCCTAGACTACACCTTC. It translates to CASRLGTGPLDYTF.

The CDR3 sequence: CASSRPGATNEKLFF. The CDR3 DNA sequence: TGCGCCAGCAGCCGCCCCGGGGCAACTAATGAAAAACTGTTTTTT. The chain employs TRBV10-2 and TRBJ1-4; D unresolved. Trimming took off 6 bases at V and 0 bases at J, with 11 bases between the two ends. The CDR3 is 15 residues long. CDR1 is WSHSY, CDR2 SAAADI, per germline.

V and J are TRBV18 and TRBJ1-5; 7 bases match TRBD1. After removal of 1 base from V and 4 bases from J, the junction contained 1 base not matched to a gene. The germline CDR1 and CDR2 sequences are KGHSH and LQKENI. The CDR3 has 14 amino acids. CDR3 amino acids: CASSPQTGNQPQHF. CDR3 sequence (DNA): TGTGCCAGCTCACCACAGACAGGGAATCAGCCCCAGCATTTT.

CDR3 sequence: CATSSAPGSLRETQYF. CDR3 coding DNA: TGTGCCACCAGCAGTGCGCCGGGATCTTTACGGGAGACCCAGTACTTC. This rearrangement joins TRBV15 to TRBJ2-5; a possible D gene is TRBD2 (5 bases). CDR3 length: 16 amino acids. The V gene lost 3 bases and the J gene lost 5 bases, with 19 bases spanning the gap. Per germline, CDR1 LNHNV and CDR2 YYDKDF (reference sequence).

The V and J genes are TRBV7-8 and TRBJ1-1; 11 nucleotides agree with TRBD1. Germline trimming cut 6 bases from V and 5 bases from J; bases unmatched to any gene: 5. The CDR3 is made up of 14 amino acids. Germline V gives CDR1 SGHVS, CDR2 FQNEAQ. The CDR3 spells CASSPGQGVTEAFF. The CDR3 DNA follows: TGTGCCAGCAGTCCGGGACAGGGGGTAACTGAAGCTTTCTTT.

The chain couples TRBV18 to TRBJ1-2, with TRBD1 identical over 7 bases. This CDR3 has 12 amino acids. Germline CDR1 KGHSH, CDR2 LQKENI. V gave up 0 bases and J gave up 12 bases; unmatched junction bases: 4. CDR3 amino acids: CASSPPGQSHTF. As DNA, the CDR3 is TGTGCCAGCTCACCACCGGGACAGAGCCACACCTTC.

The J gene is TRBJ2-3, the V gene TRBV5-4; 10 bases match TRBD2. The CDR3 consists of 15 residues. J lost 6 bases, V lost 3 bases, and 7 bases had no gene match. Germline V CDR1 and CDR2: SGHNT, YYREEE (reference sequence). The CDR3 DNA reads as TGTGCCAGCAGCTCATTAGCGGGAGGACGGGATACGCAGTATTTT. It is translated as CASSSLAGGRDTQYF.

This chain links TRBV6-5 with TRBJ2-2, with TRBD1 matching over 7 bases. Germline-derived CDR1 and CDR2 are MNHEY and SVGAGI. V trimming: 6 bases; J trimming: 1 base; junction bases outside the gene matches: 5. This CDR3 contains 15 residues. The CDR3 DNA follows: TGTGCCAGCAGAAGCCGGGACAGGAACACCGGGGAGCTGTTTTTT. Residues: CASRSRDRNTGELFF.

The rearrangement joins TRBV30 to TRBJ2-4; weak D call: TRBD1 (6 bases). Germline V CDR1 and CDR2: GTSNPN, SVGIG (reference sequence). CDR3 length: 17 amino acids. V was trimmed by 5 bases and J by 5 bases, leaving 25 bases between them. In DNA form, the CDR3 reads TGTGCCTGGGAACAGAGGTTAGGGGGTGAGAGGGAAAACATTCAGTACTTC. This gives the protein CAWEQRLGGERENIQYF.

The gene calls are TRBV6-1 and TRBJ2-5; TRBD2 agrees at 7 bases. This CDR3 contains 16 residues. Germline trimming cut 3 bases from V and 5 bases from J; bases unmatched to any gene: 12. Germline values: CDR1 MNHNS, CDR2 SASEGT. CDR3 protein: CASSDVLWGEGETQYF. CDR3 in DNA: TGTGCCAGCAGTGACGTCTTGTGGGGGGAGGGGGAGACCCAGTACTTC.

The V call is TRBV5-1, the J call TRBJ2-5; TRBD2 agrees at 9 bases. CDR1 is SGHRS, CDR2 YFSETQ, per germline. The ends lost 1 base at V and 4 bases at J; junction bases unmatched: 5. The CDR3 sequence is 15 residues long. The CDR3 loop reads CASSLRLAASETQYF. Written as DNA, the CDR3 is TGCGCCAGCAGCTTGCGACTAGCGGCTTCAGAGACCCAGTACTTC.

The CDR3 nucleotides read TGTGCCAGTAGTATAGACCCCGGTACCTACGAGCAGTACTTC. Its protein product is CASSIDPGTYEQYF. The J gene is TRBJ2-7, the V gene TRBV19, with D unclear. V lost 0 bases, J lost 2 bases, and 8 bases lay in between. CDR1 and CDR2 from the germline V gene are LNHDA and SQIVND (reference sequence). CDR3 length equals 14 residues.

The chain links TRBV19 to TRBJ1-6, with 10 bases identical to TRBD1. Germline trimming cut 6 bases from V and 7 bases from J; bases unmatched to any gene: 6. Germline CDR1 reads LNHDA; CDR2 reads SQIVND (reference sequence). The CDR3 contains 15 residues. Here the CDR3 DNA reads TGTGCCAGTAGGGCACCGGGACAGGGGAATTCACCCCTCCACTTT. Translating gives CASRAPGQGNSPLHF.

The V gene is TRBV15, the J gene TRBJ2-1; D possibly corresponds to TRBD1 (6 bases). Germline V gene sequence: CDR1 LNHNV, CDR2 YYDKDF (reference sequence). The CDR3 loop spans 11 amino acids. The V and J ends lost 6 bases and 8 bases respectively, with 8 bases between them. The CDR3 is CATRGGDEQFF. DNA for the CDR3: TGTGCCACCAGAGGGGGAGATGAGCAGTTCTTC. Drawing the rest from reference TRBV15 and TRBJ2-1, the complete variable domain is DAMVIQNPRYQVTQFGKPVTLSCSQTLNHNVMYWYQQKSSQAPKLLFHYYDKDFNNEADTPDNFQSRRPNTSFCFLDIRSPGLGDTAMYLCATRGGDEQFFGPGTRLTVL.

The chain has TRBV7-8 and TRBJ2-7; TRBD2 matches 9 bases. Germline V gene lookup returns CDR1 SGHVS and CDR2 FQNEAQ. The CDR3 runs to 16 residues. Trimming took 3 bases from V and 3 from J; bases not matched to a gene: 9. The CDR3 sequence is CASSFTLAGRLYEQYF. CDR3 DNA: TGTGCCAGCAGCTTCACGCTAGCGGGGAGGCTCTACGAGCAGTACTTC.

V gene TRBV28 combines with J gene TRBJ1-5, with D unclear. V was clipped by 10 bases and J by 3 bases, with 16 bases between them. The CDR3 length is 14 residues. Germline V gene data show CDR1 as MDHEN and CDR2 as SYDVKM. CDR3 bases: TGTGCCACCTTGTTCGGGGAACTCAATCAGCCCCAGCATTTT. This translates into CATLFGELNQPQHF.